This T cell receptor beta chain comes out of a study of vaccination effects on CD4 cells after COVID-19. Study observations and caveats: Infection- and vaccine-induced clones contracted markedly late after vaccination.

Assay used: immunoSEQ multiplex PCR; TCRdb lists only in-frame clones, some missing. In the table there are 45,000 or so clones, 76% of which are singletons. This clone was picked up a small number of times. Antigen: not known. Different DNA sequences within this sample yield the same CDR3. Germline CDR1 reads SGHTA; CDR2 reads FQGTGA. CDR3 size: 14 residues. V was clipped by 5 bases and J by 2 bases, with 12 bases between them. Culturing for about ten days preceded CD4+ T cell isolation. A half-medium replacement with IL-2 medium was carried out on days 3 and 7. The TCR sequence derives from a human donor who had a prior SARS-CoV-2 infection. The specimen comprised CD4+ T cells from PBMCs cultured without peptide, sampled before COVID-19 vaccination. This rearrangement joins TRBV7-3 to TRBJ2-5; weak D call: TRBD1 (6 bases). The CDR3 sequence: CASSPTGLQETQYF. The DNA of the CDR3 is TGTGCCAGCAGCCCCACAGGGTTACAAGAGACCCAGTACTTC.